A single sample is the source of the 7 T cell receptor beta chains below, sequenced in a study of cytomegalovirus exposure and HLA in healthy donors. A multiplex PCR was run with 60 Vbeta primers and 13 Jbeta primers. Using immunoSEQ multiplex PCR, the repertoire was profiled, and TCRdb retains in-frame clones only, with some absent. The sample holds over 150,000 clones, around 77% seen once. The sequenced sample was PBMCs. The receptors come from a woman aged 30 to 39 in good health and CMV-seronegative.

This chain uses TRBV5-1 with TRBJ2-7; a possible D gene is TRBD2 (5 bases). This CDR3 comprises 13 residues. The ends were cut back, 2 bases at V and 4 bases at J, with 10 bases in the middle. Germline V lookup: CDR1 SGHRS, CDR2 YFSETQ. CDR3 residues: CASSFDYGYEQYF. CDR3 nucleotides: TGCGCCAGCAGCTTTGACTACGGGTACGAGCAGTACTTC.

The chain couples TRBV5-1 to TRBJ2-5; possibly TRBD1 for D (6 bases). Germline loops: CDR1 SGHRS, CDR2 YFSETQ. Trimming took off 4 bases at V and 4 bases at J, with 17 bases between the two ends. CDR3 length: 15 amino acids. The CDR3 DNA reads as TGCGCCAGCAGCCCCAGGGGTCAAGGCGGAGAGACCCAGTACTTC. This gives the protein CASSPRGQGGETQYF.

This chain joins TRBV10-3 and TRBJ2-1, with TRBD1 matching over 9 bases. Germline CDR1 ENHRY, CDR2 SYGVKD. After removal of 4 bases from V and 5 bases from J, the junction contained 6 bases not matched to a gene. The CDR3 is 15 amino acids. CDR3 DNA: TGTGCCATCAGTGCAGGGAGGACAGGGGACAATGAGCAGTTCTTC. Protein sequence: CAISAGRTGDNEQFF.

The V gene is TRBV4-2, the J gene TRBJ2-7; D is ambiguous. V was cut by 2 bases and J by 6 bases, with 14 bases left in between. Germline CDR1 LGHNA, CDR2 YNFKEQ. The CDR3 runs 14 residues. CDR3 amino acids: CASSQFSTRSEQYF. The CDR3, as DNA: TGTGCCAGCAGCCAATTCTCGACAAGGTCCGAGCAGTACTTC.

J is TRBJ1-1 and V is TRBV4-1, with D possibly TRBD1 on 5 matching bases. Trimming took 2 bases from V and 2 from J, leaving 15 bases between them. The length of the CDR3 is 16 residues. The germline V gene has CDR1 MGHRA and CDR2 YSYEKL. The CDR3 loop reads CASSQTLGADNTEAFF. CDR3 nucleotides: TGCGCCAGCAGCCAAACCCTTGGGGCAGACAACACTGAAGCTTTCTTT.

The chain joins TRBV6-6 to TRBJ2-1; D remains unclear. Trimming left V 0 bases short and J 10 bases short, with 10 bases between. This CDR3 is built from 13 residues. The germline gives CDR1 MNHNY, CDR2 SVGAGI (reference sequence). The CDR3 loop is CASSYSHPMEQFF. The CDR3 bases are TGTGCCAGCAGTTACTCTCACCCTATGGAGCAGTTCTTC.

The chain links TRBV4-1 to TRBJ2-5, with TRBD2 identical over 12 bases. The tail of the sequence fits TRBJ2-7 better, so the J call may be wrong. The CDR3 extends over 15 amino acids. Germline loops: CDR1 MGHRA, CDR2 YSYEKL. The chain's CDR3 is CASSQLTSGSYEQYF. The CDR3 region has the DNA TGCGCCAGCAGCCAACTGACTAGCGGGAGTTACGAGCAGTACTTC.